This TCR beta chain was sequenced for a study of blood T cell repertoires in COVID-19. Produced via immunoSEQ multiplex PCR; TCRdb's table is partial and in-frame only. This table holds over 150,000 clones, 75% to 85% found once. Germline-derived CDR1 and CDR2 are MGHRA and YSYEKL. The CDR3 length is 15 residues. V lost 1 base, J lost 5 bases, and 11 bases lay in between. The receptor was isolated from a woman of 80 years or more with COVID-19, enrolled during active disease. Sequenced sample: peripheral blood. The gene calls are TRBV4-1 and TRBJ1-4; perhaps TRBD1 as D (5 bases). In DNA, the CDR3 is TGCGCCAGCAGCCAAGGGTTGGAGGGGAATGAAAAACTGTTTTTT. It encodes CASSQGLEGNEKLFF.